A single T cell receptor (beta chain) is shown here with its context. The authors' processing: Reference gene primer amplification yielded estimated nucleated cell counts. Sequencing was performed with immunoSEQ multiplex PCR; in TCRdb, only in-frame clones are kept and a portion is missing. D and trimming were read from the DNA, whereas the V and J calls and clone size are those reported in that table. This sample has 110,000 or so clones, with over 70% found just once. These data belong to a study of blood T cell repertoires in COVID-19. The source material was peripheral blood. This clonotype originated in a man in his fifties with acute or convalescent COVID-19.

The chain's CDR3 is CASSPSGRGQGAIDTQYF. CDR3 bases: TGTGCCAGTAGTCCCTCGGGCCGAGGACAGGGCGCGATAGATACGCAGTATTTT. This rearrangement joins TRBV19 to TRBJ2-3, with TRBD1 matching over 8 bases. V trimming: 5 bases; J trimming: 5 bases; junction bases outside the gene matches: 18. The CDR3 runs to 18 residues. Germline V CDR1 and CDR2: LNHDA, SQIVND (reference sequence).